Shown below are 29 T cell receptor beta chains from a single sample sequenced in a study of OX40 agonist ivuxolimab in advanced cancers. The repertoire was sequenced with immunoSEQ multiplex PCR; TCRdb's copy has only in-frame clones and lacks some. The table lists about 19,000 clones, roughly 80% of them singletons, with more than 13% in the top ten. The sequencing here drew on CD4+ or CD8+ T cells sorted from blood, taken in a trial of the OX40 agonist ivuxolimab. The source of these receptors is an adult with an advanced solid tumor such as melanoma, head and neck, liver or kidney cancer.

The chain uses TRBV6-1 and TRBJ1-5, with D perhaps matching TRBD1 (6 bases). The CDR3 consists of 13 residues. The germline gives CDR1 MNHNS, CDR2 SASEGT. The V end lost 4 bases, the J end lost 4 bases, and 8 bases lay between the germline ends. The CDR3 DNA follows: TGTGCCAGCAGTGCCACAGGGAATCAGCCCCAGCATTTT. Its protein is CASSATGNQPQHF.

The chain employs TRBV7-6 and TRBJ1-3; D not certain. Trimming shortened V by 4 bases and J by 0 bases, and 25 bases separated the two germline ends. CDR3 length equals 20 residues. Looked up from germline, CDR1 is SGHVS and CDR2 is FNYEAQ. CDR3 DNA sequence: TGTGCCAGCAGCTCCCCCCCGTATGGTCCTTTTTCTAGCTCTGGAAACACCATATATTTT. Translated, it gives CASSSPPYGPFSSSGNTIYF. Full variable domain (missing parts from reference TRBV7-6 and TRBJ1-3): GAGVSQSPRYKVTKRGQDVALRCDPISGHVSLYWYRQALGQGPEFLTYFNYEAQQDKSGLPNDRFSAERPEGSISTLTIQRTEQRDSAMYRCASSSPPYGPFSSSGNTIYFGEGSWLTVV.

The chain has TRBV19 and TRBJ1-2, with D hard to call. This CDR3 comprises 16 residues. Germline V CDR1 and CDR2: LNHDA, SQIVND (reference sequence). V was shortened by 4 bases and J by 5 bases, with 20 bases between the two germline ends. CDR3 sequence reads: CASSTRGRADDYGYTF. The CDR3 bases are TGTGCCAGTAGTACAAGAGGTAGGGCAGACGATTATGGCTACACCTTC. The full variable domain, rest sourced from reference TRBV19 and TRBJ1-2, is DGGITQSPKYLFRKEGQNVTLSCEQNLNHDAMYWYRQDPGQGLRLIYYSQIVNDFQKGDIAEGYSVSREKKESFPLTVTSAQKNPTAFYLCASSTRGRADDYGYTFGSGTRLTVV.

This rearrangement joins TRBV28 to TRBJ1-2, with 8 positions matching TRBD1. The V gene end was trimmed by 3 bases and the J gene end by 2 bases; junction bases not matched to a gene: 5. Per germline, CDR1 MDHEN and CDR2 SYDVKM. CDR3 length equals 15 residues. The CDR3 sequence: CASSFQGAGNYGYTF. The CDR3 bases are TGTGCCAGCAGTTTCCAGGGGGCGGGAAACTATGGCTACACCTTC.

The V call is TRBV14, the J call TRBJ2-1, with TRBD1 identical over 7 bases. V dropped 2 bases and J dropped 6; count of bases not matched to a gene: 7. This CDR3 region has 15 residues. CDR1 and CDR2 (germline): SGHDN, FVKESK. CDR3 sequence reads: CASSQSRGSINEQFF. In nucleotides, the CDR3 is TGTGCCAGCAGCCAAAGCAGGGGGTCGATCAATGAGCAGTTCTTC.

The chain links TRBV25-1 to TRBJ1-3; D is uncertain. Germline V lookup: CDR1 MGHDK, CDR2 SYGVNS. The CDR3 extends over 13 amino acids. V was clipped by 3 bases and J by 2 bases, with 5 bases between them. Written as DNA, the CDR3 is TGTGCCAGCAGTGACAGCCCTGGAAACACCATATATTTT. This gives the protein CASSDSPGNTIYF.

This clone was counted a few times. The genes are TRBV2 and TRBJ1-2, with 8 bases that match TRBD1. The CDR3 covers 14 residues. Unmatched junction bases numbered 3, after V lost 3 bases and J lost 3 bases. Germline CDR1 SNHLY, CDR2 FYNNEI. The CDR3 region is CASSEDRVDYGYTF. CDR3 in DNA: TGTGCCAGCAGTGAGGACAGGGTCGACTATGGCTACACCTTC.

V is TRBV7-2 and J is TRBJ1-5; no reliable D call. Germline V lookup: CDR1 SGHTA, CDR2 FQGNSA. Trimming took off 4 bases at V and 1 base at J, with 8 bases between the two ends. This CDR3 is built from 14 residues. Here the CDR3 DNA reads TGTGCCAGCAGCTCCCTCAGCAGCAATCAGCCCCAGCATTTT. It encodes CASSSLSSNQPQHF.

This chain links TRBV6-1 with TRBJ1-2; perhaps TRBD1 as D (5 bases). V lost 0 bases, J lost 6 bases, and 11 bases lay in between. Germline V gene data show CDR1 as MNHNS and CDR2 as SASEGT. The CDR3 totals 14 residues. The CDR3 DNA is TGTGCCAGCAGTGAAGCAGGGGAATCTGATGGCTACACCTTC. It codes for CASSEAGESDGYTF.

The chain links TRBV29-1 to TRBJ2-1; TRBD1 aligns across 8 bases. The germline V gene has CDR1 SQVTM and CDR2 ANQGSEA. V gave up 8 bases and J gave up 7 bases; unmatched junction bases: 10. The CDR3 has 13 amino acids. The CDR3 protein is CSISGTGFNEQFF. For the CDR3, the DNA is TGCAGCATATCCGGGACAGGCTTTAATGAGCAGTTCTTC.

The genes are TRBV15 and TRBJ2-2; D not certain. The germline CDR1 and CDR2 sequences are LNHNV and YYDKDF (reference sequence). V was trimmed by 1 base and J by 0 bases, leaving 12 bases between them. The CDR3 extends over 17 amino acids. CDR3 bases: TGTGCCACCAGCAGAGCCCGACTTGCTACGAACACCGGGGAGCTGTTTTTT. It is translated as CATSRARLATNTGELFF. The whole variable domain, filled in from reference TRBV15 and TRBJ2-2, reads DAMVIQNPRYQVTQFGKPVTLSCSQTLNHNVMYWYQQKSSQAPKLLFHYYDKDFNNEADTPDNFQSRRPNTSFCFLDIRSPGLGDTAMYLCATSRARLATNTGELFFGEGSRLTVL.

This chain uses TRBV5-4 with TRBJ2-7; 8 bases are shared with TRBD1. Germline trimming cut 4 bases from V and 0 bases from J; bases unmatched to any gene: 3. This CDR3 has 14 residues. Looked up from germline, CDR1 is SGHNT and CDR2 is YYREEE (reference sequence). Written as DNA, the CDR3 is TGTGCCAGCAGCCGACAGGGGCCCTCCTACGAGCAGTACTTC. As protein: CASSRQGPSYEQYF.

V usage is TRBV19 and J usage is TRBJ2-3; 9 bases line up with TRBD1. With V trimmed by 3 bases and J by 0 bases, 13 bases remained unmatched. The CDR3 spans 19 residues. Germline CDR1 LNHDA, CDR2 SQIVND (reference sequence). The CDR3 sequence is CASSMLSFGTGTSTDTQYF. CDR3 DNA: TGTGCCAGTAGTATGTTGAGTTTCGGGACAGGGACTAGCACAGATACGCAGTATTTT.

The chain carries TRBV5-4 and TRBJ2-1; 10 nucleotides align to TRBD2. J lost 6 bases, V lost 1 base, and 4 bases had no gene match. The germline CDR1 and CDR2 sequences are SGHNT and YYREEE (reference sequence). CDR3 size: 15 residues. CDR3 region: CASSLRTSGFNEQFF. CDR3 DNA sequence: TGTGCCAGCAGCTTGCGGACTAGCGGCTTCAATGAGCAGTTCTTC.

V and J are TRBV12-5 and TRBJ2-7; D is possibly TRBD1 (5 bases). The CDR3 is made up of 12 amino acids. CDR1 is LGHNT and CDR2 is FRNRAP in the germline V gene. V lost 1 base to trimming and J lost 9 bases, with 10 bases between them. The CDR3 sequence: CASGLGQGRQYF. The CDR3 DNA sequence: TGTGCTAGTGGTTTGGGCCAGGGAAGGCAGTACTTC.

The gene calls are TRBV18 and TRBJ1-1; D unresolved. Trimming cost V 1 base and J 4 bases, with 10 bases left between them. This CDR3 contains 14 residues. Germline V CDR1 and CDR2: KGHSH, LQKENI. CDR3 DNA sequence: TGTGCCAGCTCACCACAGGGTGGCGGCACTGAAGCTTTCTTT. This encodes CASSPQGGGTEAFF.

CDR3 protein: CASSSGQGHYGYTF. CDR3 sequence (DNA): TGTGCCAGCAGCTCGGGACAGGGTCACTATGGCTACACCTTC. This chain joins TRBV11-2 and TRBJ1-2; 9 nucleotides line up with TRBD1. The CDR3 runs to 14 residues. With 4 bases clipped from V and 3 bases from J, the junction kept 3 bases outside the gene matches. Germline V lookup: CDR1 SGHAT, CDR2 FQNNGV.

This clone was seen once. The V call is TRBV19, the J call TRBJ1-1, with D hard to call. Deletions cut 8 bases from V and 3 bases from J, with 19 bases between. The germline V gene has CDR1 LNHDA and CDR2 SQIVND (reference sequence). This CDR3 is built from 15 residues. Written as DNA, the CDR3 is TGTGCCAGTGTCTCTCGCGGTGACCCCCACACTGAAGCTTTCTTT. Protein: CASVSRGDPHTEAFF.

CDR3 coding DNA: TGTGCCAGAAGTTCCGAGGCCAGGGGGCGCCTATTCCCCGAGAACACTGAAGCTTTCTTT. Its translation is CARSSEARGRLFPENTEAFF. V and J are TRBV5-3 and TRBJ1-1, with 8 bases fitting TRBD1. TRBV5-3 is an ORF, with its function uncertain. The V gene end was trimmed by 5 bases and the J gene end by 1 base; junction bases not matched to a gene: 22. CDR3 length equals 20 residues.

The V call is TRBV28, the J call TRBJ1-2; 7 bases are shared with TRBD1. Germline-derived CDR1 and CDR2 are MDHEN and SYDVKM. The CDR3 has 15 amino acids. V dropped 4 bases and J dropped 4; count of bases not matched to a gene: 9. CDR3 amino acids: CASSSSPAGGYGYTF. DNA of the CDR3: TGTGCCAGCAGTTCCTCCCCGGCAGGGGGCTATGGCTACACCTTC.

This clone has only a few counts. The chain employs TRBV7-6 and TRBJ2-7; D unresolved. Germline V gene sequence: CDR1 SGHVS, CDR2 FNYEAQ. Trimming stripped 4 bases from V and 4 bases from J, with 5 bases between. The CDR3 totals 11 residues. The CDR3 sequence is CASSSNYEQYF. DNA of the CDR3: TGTGCCAGCAGCTCTAATTACGAGCAGTACTTC.

The rearrangement uses TRBV19 and TRBJ2-2; TRBD1 matches 7 bases. V dropped 7 bases and J dropped 6; count of bases not matched to a gene: 11. This CDR3 spans 15 amino acids. Germline V lookup: CDR1 LNHDA, CDR2 SQIVND (reference sequence). The CDR3 nucleotides read TGTGCCAGTATTTACAGGGGTGATGTCCCCGGGGAGCTGTTTTTT. As protein: CASIYRGDVPGELFF.

The chain employs TRBV30 and TRBJ1-1, with D possibly matching TRBD1 (6 bases). Trimming left V 2 bases short and J 4 bases short, with 11 bases between. CDR3 length equals 13 residues. Germline V gene sequence: CDR1 GTSNPN, CDR2 SVGIG (reference sequence). The CDR3 is CAWSSQGSTEAFF. CDR3 DNA sequence: TGTGCCTGGAGTTCTCAGGGGAGCACTGAAGCTTTCTTT. Combining the CDR3 with reference TRBV30 and TRBJ1-1 gives the whole variable domain SQTIHQWPATLVQPVGSPLSLECTVEGTSNPNLYWYRQAAGRGLQLLFYSVGIGQISSEVPQNLSASRPQDRQFILSSKKLLLSDSGFYLCAWSSQGSTEAFFGQGTRLTVV.

This sequence joins TRBV9 and TRBJ2-5; TRBD2 agrees at 7 bases. The last part of the DNA fits TRBJ2-7 better; the J call may be wrong. The CDR3 is 15 amino acids. The germline CDR1 and CDR2 sequences are SGDLS and YYNGEE. CDR3: CASSALADRGYEQYF. CDR3 in DNA: TGTGCCAGCAGCGCCCTAGCGGACCGAGGGTACGAGCAGTACTTC.

The V gene is TRBV5-1, the J gene TRBJ1-6, with TRBD1 as a possible D gene (5 bases). The germline V gene encodes CDR1 SGHRS and CDR2 YFSETQ. The V gene lost 0 bases and the J gene lost 7 bases, with 8 bases spanning the gap. This CDR3 contains 14 residues. The DNA of the CDR3 is TGCGCCAGCAGCTTGGGGCAGGGAAATTCACCCCTCCACTTT. Its protein product is CASSLGQGNSPLHF.

The chain links TRBV10-3 to TRBJ1-2; unclear D gene. The CDR3 length is 13 residues. Germline V lookup: CDR1 ENHRY, CDR2 SYGVKD. Trimming removed 2 bases from V and 4 bases from J, with 8 bases in between. The CDR3 bases are TGTGCCATCAGTGAGGGGGTGACCTATGGCTACACCTTC. The encoded protein is CAISEGVTYGYTF.

The chain is built from TRBV4-3 and TRBJ2-3, with D maybe TRBD1 (9 bases). Per the germline V gene, CDR1 is LGHNA and CDR2 is YSLEER. The CDR3 runs 16 residues. V was cut by 1 base and J by 3 bases, with 14 bases left in between. The DNA of the CDR3 is TGCGCCAGCAGCCAAGTTAGCGGGACAGGGACAGATACGCAGTATTTT. Its protein is CASSQVSGTGTDTQYF.

V usage is TRBV6-1 and J usage is TRBJ1-2; D unresolved. CDR3 length equals 13 residues. Germline V gene sequence: CDR1 MNHNS, CDR2 SASEGT. The V end was cut by 2 bases, the J end by 3 bases, with 7 bases between. The CDR3 loop reads CASSETAHYGYTF. The DNA of the CDR3 is TGTGCCAGCAGTGAAACAGCCCACTATGGCTACACCTTC.

The chain couples TRBV27 to TRBJ1-4, with unresolved D. V was pared by 3 bases and J by 5 bases, with 16 bases between. In germline, CDR1 is MNHEY, CDR2 SMNVEV (reference sequence). CDR3 size: 16 residues. In DNA, the CDR3 is TGTGCCAGCAGTTTTGACCCCACGGCCCCCAATGAAAAACTGTTTTTT. This gives the protein CASSFDPTAPNEKLFF.